The rows below give T cell receptor beta chains drawn from one sample of a study of beta chain features in type 1 diabetes. This table comes from immunoSEQ multiplex PCR, and its TCRdb copy is limited to in-frame clones, with some not included. Counted here are around 340,000 clones, less than 20% occurring once; the ten biggest clones make up 0.035% to 0.05%. The specimen sequenced was naive CD4+ T cells from blood. These receptors were taken from a woman aged 18-30 years in good health. Both conserved end residues are part of each CDR3. The D gene is left open where the match is weak. Only part of the rows carry a size: once, few, many, or a class if the clone is expanded.

j_gene	len	d_gene	abundance	v_gene	CDR3nt	CDR3aa
TRBJ2-5	11	.	few	TRBV20-1	TGCAGTGCTTACCGCGAAGAGACCCAGTACTTC	CSAYREETQYF
TRBJ2-5	13	.	many	TRBV7-9	TGTGCCAGCAGCACGGGACTCCGGCGGGCCCAGTACTTC	CASSTGLRRAQYF
TRBJ1-6	13	TRBD1	few	TRBV5-1	TGCGCCAGCGGTGGGGACAGGGGTTCACCCCTCCACTTT	CASGGDRGSPLHF
TRBJ2-1	16	.	few	TRBV6-1	TGTGCCAGCAGTGAAGGGACAGCACAGATATACAATGAGCAGTTCTTC	CASSEGTAQIYNEQFF
TRBJ1-2	15	.	few	TRBV9	TGTGCCAGCAGCGTTGGTCCCCTACCTAACTATGGCTACACCTTC	CASSVGPLPNYGYTF
TRBJ2-3	15	TRBD2	few	TRBV5-1	TGCGCCAGCAGCTGGGGACTAGCGGGGCCGGATACGCAGTATTTT	CASSWGLAGPDTQYF
TRBJ2-7	13	TRBD1	.	TRBV27	TGTGCCAGCAGTGGGACAGGCCAGTACGAGCAGTACTTC	CASSGTGQYEQYF
TRBJ2-3	14	TRBD1	few	TRBV6-5	TGTGCCAGCAGACAGGGGCTTAGCACAGATACGCAGTATTTT	CASRQGLSTDTQYF
TRBJ1-1	14	.	few	TRBV4-1	TGCGCCAGCAGCCCCGCGGGGGTAGGGTCTGAAGCTTTCTTT	CASSPAGVGSEAFF
TRBJ1-1	14	.	.	TRBV6-5	TGTGCCAGCAGTAGATACAGGGCGAACACTGAAGCTTTCTTT	CASSRYRANTEAFF
TRBJ2-7	14	TRBD2	.	TRBV9	TGTGCCAGCAGCGTGGGACTAGGCCACTACGAGCAGTACTTC	CASSVGLGHYEQYF
TRBJ2-3	15	TRBD1	few	TRBV28	TGTGCCATCTGGAAGTGGGGGACAGAGACAGATACGCAGTATTTT	CAIWKWGTETDTQYF
TRBJ2-7	13	.	few	TRBV30	TGTGCCTGGAGCGAATCAGTCCCCTACGAGCAGTACTTC	CAWSESVPYEQYF
TRBJ2-5	14	.	few	TRBV25-1	TGTGCCAGCAGTGAGAGCGGGGACAAAGAGACCCAGTACTTC	CASSESGDKETQYF
TRBJ1-5	13	TRBD1	.	TRBV9	TGTGCCAGCAGCGTAGAAGAGACAGGGGGCCAGCATTTT	CASSVEETGGQHF
TRBJ1-2	12	.	.	TRBV5-4	TGTGCCAGCAGCTCCCTCCGGGAGGGGTCCCTCTTC	CASSSLREGSLF
TRBJ2-2	13	TRBD1	.	TRBV5-1	TGCGCCAGCGCCGGACAGGAGACCGGGGAGCTGTTTTTT	CASAGQETGELFF
TRBJ2-7	14	TRBD2	.	TRBV4-3	TGCGCCAGCAGCCAAGTGGGGGGGGGCTACGAGCAGTACTTC	CASSQVGGGYEQYF
TRBJ2-6	15	.	few	TRBV18	TGTGCCAGCTCACCAGGAGGGTCTGGGGCCAACGTCCTGACTTTC	CASSPGGSGANVLTF
TRBJ2-5	15	TRBD2	few	TRBV19	TGTGCCAGTAGTATCGGCGGGGGGGCCCAAGAGACCCAGTACTTC	CASSIGGGAQETQYF
TRBJ1-1	14	TRBD1	.	TRBV27	TGTGCCAGCAGAAGGACAGGATTGAACACTGAAGCTTTCTTT	CASRRTGLNTEAFF
TRBJ1-1	15	TRBD1	.	TRBV19	TGTGCCAGTAGGCTAAGAACAGGGGGAAACACTGAAGCTTTCTTT	CASRLRTGGNTEAFF
TRBJ1-6	14	.	.	TRBV7-9	TGTGCCAGCAGCGTACAGCAATACAATTCACCCCTCCACTTT	CASSVQQYNSPLHF